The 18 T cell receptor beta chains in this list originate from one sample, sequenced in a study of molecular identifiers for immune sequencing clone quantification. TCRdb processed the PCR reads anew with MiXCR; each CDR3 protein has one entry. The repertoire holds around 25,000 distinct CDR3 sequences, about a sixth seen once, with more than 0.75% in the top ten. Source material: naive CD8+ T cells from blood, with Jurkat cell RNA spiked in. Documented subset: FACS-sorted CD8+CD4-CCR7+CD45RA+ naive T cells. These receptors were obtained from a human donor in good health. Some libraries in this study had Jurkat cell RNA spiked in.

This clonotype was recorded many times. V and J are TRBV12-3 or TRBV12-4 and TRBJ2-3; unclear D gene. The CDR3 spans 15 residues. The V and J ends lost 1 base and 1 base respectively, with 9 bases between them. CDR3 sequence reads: CASSLGWAGTDTQYF. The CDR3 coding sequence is TGTGCCAGCAGTTTAGGGTGGGCTGGCACAGATACGCAGTATTTT.

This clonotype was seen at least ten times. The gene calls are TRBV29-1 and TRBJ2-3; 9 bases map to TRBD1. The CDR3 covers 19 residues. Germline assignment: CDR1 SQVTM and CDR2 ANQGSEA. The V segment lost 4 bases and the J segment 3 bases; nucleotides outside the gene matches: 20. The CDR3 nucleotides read TGCAGCGTTGGAGGGTACCCCTCCGACAGGGGGTATTCTACAGATACGCAGTATTTT. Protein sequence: CSVGGYPSDRGYSTDTQYF.

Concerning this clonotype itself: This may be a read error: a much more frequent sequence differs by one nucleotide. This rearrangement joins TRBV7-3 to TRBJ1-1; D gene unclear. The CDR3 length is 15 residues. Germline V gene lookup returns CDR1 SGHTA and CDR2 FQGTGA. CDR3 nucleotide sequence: TGTGCCAGCGGCTTAAGGGAGGTCCTGAACACTGAAGCTTTCTTT. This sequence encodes CASGLREVLNTEAFF. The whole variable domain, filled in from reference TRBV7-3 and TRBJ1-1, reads GAGVSQTPSNKVTEKGKYVELRCDPISGHTALYWYRQSLGQGPEFLIYFQGTGAADDSGLPNDRFFAVRPEGSVSTLKIQRTERGDSAVYLCASGLREVLNTEAFFGQGTRLTVV.

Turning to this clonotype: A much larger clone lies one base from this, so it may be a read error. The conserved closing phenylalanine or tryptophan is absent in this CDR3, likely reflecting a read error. DNA of the CDR3: TGTGCCAGCAGCCAAGACGTGGTCCACTACGAGCAGTACCTC. As protein: CASSQDVVHYEQYL. The chain carries TRBV14 and TRBJ2-7; D uncertain. This CDR3 has 14 residues. CDR1 is SGHDN and CDR2 is FVKESK in the germline V gene. The V end was cut by 0 bases, the J end by 3 bases, with 9 bases between.

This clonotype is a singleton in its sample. CDR3 loop: CASSLGASGIDEQYF. Here the CDR3 DNA reads TGTGCCAGCAGCTTAGGTGCTAGCGGTATAGACGAGCAGTACTTC. The chain is built from TRBV7-2 and TRBJ2-7; 7 nucleotides match TRBD2. With V trimmed by 1 base and J by 5 bases, 8 bases remained unmatched. Germline V gene data show CDR1 as SGHTA and CDR2 as FQGNSA. The CDR3 totals 15 residues.

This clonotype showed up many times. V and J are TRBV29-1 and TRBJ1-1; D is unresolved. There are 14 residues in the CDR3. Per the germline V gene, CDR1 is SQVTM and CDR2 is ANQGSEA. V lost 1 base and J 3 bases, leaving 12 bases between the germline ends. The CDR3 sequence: CSVEGGESYTEAFF. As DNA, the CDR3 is TGCAGCGTTGAAGGCGGGGAATCCTACACTGAAGCTTTCTTT. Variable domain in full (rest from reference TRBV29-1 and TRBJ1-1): SAVISQKPSRDICQRGTSLTIQCQVDSQVTMMFWYRQQPGQSLTLIATANQGSEATYESGFVIDKFPISRPNLTFSTLTVSNMSPEDSSIYLCSVEGGESYTEAFFGQGTRLTVV.

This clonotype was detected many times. In DNA form, the CDR3 reads TGTGCCAGCAGCCATAGGCGGGAGGGGGCCTACAATGAGCAGTTCTTC. This codes for CASSHRREGAYNEQFF. The chain combines TRBV14 with TRBJ2-1, with 9 bases fitting TRBD2. Germline V CDR1 and CDR2: SGHDN, FVKESK. V shed 3 bases and J 2 bases; nucleotides not matched to a gene: 5. The CDR3 runs to 16 residues.

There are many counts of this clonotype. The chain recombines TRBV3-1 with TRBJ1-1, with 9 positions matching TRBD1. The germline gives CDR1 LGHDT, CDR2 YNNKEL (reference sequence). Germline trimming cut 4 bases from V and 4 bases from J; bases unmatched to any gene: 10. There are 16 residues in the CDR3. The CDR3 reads CASSPRSQGARTEAFF. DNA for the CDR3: TGTGCCAGCAGCCCCCGTTCACAGGGGGCGCGCACTGAAGCTTTCTTT.

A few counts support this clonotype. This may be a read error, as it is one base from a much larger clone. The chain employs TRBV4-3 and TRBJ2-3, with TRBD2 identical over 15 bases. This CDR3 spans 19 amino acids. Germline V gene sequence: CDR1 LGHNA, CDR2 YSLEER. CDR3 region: CACSPGLAGGYASTDTQYF. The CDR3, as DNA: TGCGCCTGCAGCCCGGGACTAGCGGGGGGATACGCCAGCACAGATACGCAGTATTTT.

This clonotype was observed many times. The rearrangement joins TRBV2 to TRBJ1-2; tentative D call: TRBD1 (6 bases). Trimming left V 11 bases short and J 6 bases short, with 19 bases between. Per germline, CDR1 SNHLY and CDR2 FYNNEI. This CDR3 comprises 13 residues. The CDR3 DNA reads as TGTGCCCAGCTCGCAGGAGGGGGAGATGGCTACACCTTC. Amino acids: CAQLAGGGDGYTF.

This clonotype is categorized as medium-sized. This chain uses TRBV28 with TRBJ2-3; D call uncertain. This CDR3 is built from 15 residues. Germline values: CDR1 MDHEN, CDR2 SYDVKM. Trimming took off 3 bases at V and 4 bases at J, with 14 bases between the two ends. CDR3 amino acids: CASSFLAAQSDTQYF. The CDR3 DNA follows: TGTGCCAGCAGTTTCCTTGCGGCTCAGTCAGATACGCAGTATTTT.

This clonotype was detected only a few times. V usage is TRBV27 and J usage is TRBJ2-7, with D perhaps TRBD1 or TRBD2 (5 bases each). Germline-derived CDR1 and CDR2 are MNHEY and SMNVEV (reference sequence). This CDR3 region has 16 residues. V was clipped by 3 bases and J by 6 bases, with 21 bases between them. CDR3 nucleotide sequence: TGTGCCAGCAGTTTGGGGGTTCCATTTGGGGCCTGCGAGCAGTACTTC. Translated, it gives CASSLGVPFGACEQYF.

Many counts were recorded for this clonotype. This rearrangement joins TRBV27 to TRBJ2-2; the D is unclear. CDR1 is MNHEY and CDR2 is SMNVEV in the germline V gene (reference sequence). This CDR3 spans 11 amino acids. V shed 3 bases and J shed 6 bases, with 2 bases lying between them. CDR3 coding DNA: TGTGCCAGCAGTTTTGCCGGGGAGCTGTTTTTT. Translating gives CASSFAGELFF.

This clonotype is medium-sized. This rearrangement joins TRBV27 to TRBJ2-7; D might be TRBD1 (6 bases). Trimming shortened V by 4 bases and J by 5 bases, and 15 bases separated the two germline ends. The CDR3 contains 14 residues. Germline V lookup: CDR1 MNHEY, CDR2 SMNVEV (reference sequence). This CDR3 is CASSYQGTGHEQYF. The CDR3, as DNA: TGTGCCAGCAGTTATCAGGGGACGGGTCACGAGCAGTACTTC.

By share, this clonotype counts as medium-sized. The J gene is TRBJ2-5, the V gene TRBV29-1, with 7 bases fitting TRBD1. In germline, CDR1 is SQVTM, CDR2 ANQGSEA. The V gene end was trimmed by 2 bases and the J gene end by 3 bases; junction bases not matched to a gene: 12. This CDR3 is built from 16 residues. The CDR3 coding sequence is TGCAGCGTTGAACCCGTAGACGGGACAGCAGAAGAGACCCAGTACTTC. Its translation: CSVEPVDGTAEETQYF.

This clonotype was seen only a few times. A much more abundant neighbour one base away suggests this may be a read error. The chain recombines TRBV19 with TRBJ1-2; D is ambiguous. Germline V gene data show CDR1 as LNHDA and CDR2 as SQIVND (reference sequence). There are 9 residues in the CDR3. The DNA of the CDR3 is TGTGCCAGTAACGACGGCTACTCCTTC. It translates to CASNDGYSF.

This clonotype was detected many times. The CDR3 DNA is TGTGCCAGTTGCCCCGGGAGCTCCTACAATGAGCAGTTCTTC. Its translation: CASCPGSSYNEQFF. V and J are TRBV19 and TRBJ2-1; D is possibly TRBD2 (6 bases). Per germline, CDR1 LNHDA and CDR2 SQIVND (reference sequence). The CDR3 extends over 14 amino acids. The V end was cut by 8 bases, the J end by 0 bases, with 11 bases between. Together with reference TRBV19 and TRBJ2-1, the CDR3 gives the full variable domain: DGGITQSPKYLFRKEGQNVTLSCEQNLNHDAMYWYRQDPGQGLRLIYYSQIVNDFQKGDIAEGYSVSREKKESFPLTVTSAQKNPTAFYLCASCPGSSYNEQFFGPGTRLTVL.

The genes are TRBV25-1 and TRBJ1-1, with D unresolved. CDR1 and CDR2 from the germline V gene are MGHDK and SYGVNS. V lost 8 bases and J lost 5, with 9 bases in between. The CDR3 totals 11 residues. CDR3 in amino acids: CASRFSTEAFF. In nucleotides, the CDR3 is TGTGCCAGCCGATTCTCGACTGAAGCTTTCTTT.